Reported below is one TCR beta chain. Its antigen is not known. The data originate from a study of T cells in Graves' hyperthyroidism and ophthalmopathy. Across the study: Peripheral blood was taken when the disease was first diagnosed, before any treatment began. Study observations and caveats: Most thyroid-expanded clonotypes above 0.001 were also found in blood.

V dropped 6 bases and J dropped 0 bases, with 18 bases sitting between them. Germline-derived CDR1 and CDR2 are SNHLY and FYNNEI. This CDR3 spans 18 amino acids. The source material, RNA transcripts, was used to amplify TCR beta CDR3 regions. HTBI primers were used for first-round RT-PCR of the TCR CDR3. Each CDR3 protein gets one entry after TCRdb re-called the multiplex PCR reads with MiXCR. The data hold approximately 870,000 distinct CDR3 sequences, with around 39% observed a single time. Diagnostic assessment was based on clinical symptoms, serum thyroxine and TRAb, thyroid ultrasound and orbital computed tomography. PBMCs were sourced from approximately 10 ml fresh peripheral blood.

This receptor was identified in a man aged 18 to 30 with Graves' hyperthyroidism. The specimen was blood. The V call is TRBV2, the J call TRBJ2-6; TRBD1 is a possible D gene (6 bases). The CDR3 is CASSFAVGADSGANVLTF. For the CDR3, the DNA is TGTGCCAGCAGCTTTGCGGTGGGGGCCGACTCTGGGGCCAACGTCCTGACTTTC.